Listed here are 27 T cell receptor beta chains from one sample, sequenced in a study of Graves' ophthalmopathy and Graves' hyperthyroidism. RNA transcripts yielded amplified TCR beta CDR3 regions. HTBI primers were employed in first-round RT-PCR, then a second-round multiplex PCR followed. From the multiplex PCR reads, TCRdb called clonotypes with MiXCR, one entry per CDR3 protein. The sample lists about 340,000 distinct CDR3 sequences, 15% to 20% occurring once. The specimen was peripheral blood. The source of these receptors is an adult man with Graves' ophthalmopathy.

The table lists this clonotype with many counts. The J gene is TRBJ2-2, the V gene TRBV4-1; the match to TRBD2 covers 11 bases. CDR1 and CDR2 (germline): MGHRA, YSYEKL. CDR3 length: 16 amino acids. Trimming cost V 4 bases and J 3 bases; bases outside gene matches: 4. The CDR3 here is CASSLPGLADTGELFF. The DNA of the CDR3 is TGCGCCAGCAGCCTACCGGGACTAGCGGACACCGGGGAGCTGTTTTTT.

This clonotype was counted many times. This chain connects TRBV30 to TRBJ1-1; no reliable D call. Per germline, CDR1 GTSNPN and CDR2 SVGIG (reference sequence). This CDR3 comprises 11 residues. Between the trimmed V and J ends, which lost 0 bases and 8 bases, there was a span of 7 bases. The CDR3 loop is CAWSVQIEAFF. The CDR3 coding sequence is TGTGCCTGGAGTGTACAGATAGAAGCTTTCTTT.

The sample holds many counts of this clonotype. The V and J genes are TRBV4-1 and TRBJ2-7; a weak D match, TRBD2 (6 bases). With 0 bases removed from V and 5 bases from J, the gap between germline ends came to 8 bases. This CDR3 has 13 residues. Germline-derived CDR1 and CDR2 are MGHRA and YSYEKL. Here the CDR3 DNA reads TGCGCCAGCAGCCAAGAATGGAGGGACGAGCAGTACTTC. Its translation is CASSQEWRDEQYF.

CDR3 amino acids: CASSLVGAGEDEQYF. CDR3 sequence (DNA): TGCGCCAGCAGCCTCGTGGGGGCGGGAGAGGACGAGCAGTACTTC. The chain couples TRBV4-1 to TRBJ2-7, with D tentatively TRBD2 (7 bases). With 4 bases removed from V and 5 bases from J, the gap between germline ends came to 18 bases. CDR1 and CDR2 from the germline V gene are MGHRA and YSYEKL. There are 15 residues in the CDR3.

Ten or more counts support this clonotype. J is TRBJ2-7 and V is TRBV6-1; D unresolved. Germline values: CDR1 MNHNS, CDR2 SASEGT. Trimming shortened V by 1 base and J by 9 bases, and 10 bases separated the two germline ends. The length of the CDR3 is 12 residues. CDR3 protein: CASSEGFHGQYF. CDR3 DNA: TGTGCCAGCAGTGAAGGATTCCACGGGCAGTACTTC.

There are many counts of this clonotype. The chain recombines TRBV7-2 with TRBJ2-2, with D possibly TRBD2 on 6 matching bases. The CDR3 has 16 residues. The V end lost 0 bases, the J end lost 4 bases, and 12 bases lay between the germline ends. Germline CDR1 is SGHTA and CDR2 is FQGNSA. CDR3 in DNA: TGTGCCAGCAGCTTAGCGGGAGGAAGAGGCACCGGGGAGCTGTTTTTT. Translation gives CASSLAGGRGTGELFF.

This clonotype occurred many times. The chain uses TRBV28 and TRBJ2-5; tentatively, D is TRBD1 or TRBD2 (5 bases each). Germline CDR1 and CDR2: MDHEN and SYDVKM. V lost 2 bases to trimming and J lost 5 bases, with 15 bases between them. CDR3 size: 15 residues. CDR3 nucleotide sequence: TGTGCCAGCAGTTTACCCGACAGACCGGGGGAGACCCAGTACTTC. Translation gives CASSLPDRPGETQYF.

This clonotype was recorded at least ten times. CDR3 bases: TGCAGTGCTACAAACCCTAGGGGGAGGTACGAGCAGTACTTC. It translates to CSATNPRGRYEQYF. This chain uses TRBV20-1 with TRBJ2-7; D may be TRBD1 or TRBD2 (6 bases each). The CDR3 has 14 residues. Germline V gives CDR1 DFQATT, CDR2 SNEGSKA (reference sequence). Trimming took off 4 bases at V and 4 bases at J, with 17 bases between the two ends.

This clonotype was observed many times. The rearrangement joins TRBV7-9 to TRBJ1-2; D is undetermined. The CDR3 length is 12 residues. Germline lookup yields CDR1 SEHNR and CDR2 FQNEAQ (reference sequence). V lost 4 bases and J lost 5, with 8 bases in between. The CDR3, as DNA: TGTGCCAGCAGCTGGGGTTTGTATGGCTACACCTTC. Its protein is CASSWGLYGYTF.

This clonotype showed up many times. Since a much larger clone is just one base distant, this may be a read error. The chain joins TRBV19 to TRBJ1-1; D gene ambiguous. The CDR3 runs 15 residues. The V gene lost 5 bases and the J gene lost 0 bases, with 13 bases spanning the gap. The germline V gene encodes CDR1 LNHDA and CDR2 SQIVND (reference sequence). The CDR3 DNA sequence: TGTGCCAGTAGTCCTACGGGCCCTCTGAACACTGAAGCTTTCTTT. Its protein is CASSPTGPLNTEAFF. The whole variable domain, remainder taken from reference TRBV19 and TRBJ1-1, is DGGITQSPKYLFRKEGQNVTLSCEQNLNHDAMYWYRQDPGQGLRLIYYSQIVNDFQKGDIAEGYSVSREKKESFPLTVTSAQKNPTAFYLCASSPTGPLNTEAFFGQGTRLTVV.

This clonotype was recorded at least ten times. This chain connects TRBV5-1 to TRBJ2-7; 11 bases align to TRBD2. This CDR3 has 15 residues. Losses at the gene ends were 4 bases for V and 2 bases for J; bases not matched to a gene: 5. Germline lookup yields CDR1 SGHRS and CDR2 YFSETQ. The CDR3 DNA sequence: TGCGCCAGCAGCGAGACTAGCGGGACTACCTACGAGCAGTACTTC. Translating gives CASSETSGTTYEQYF.

There are many counts of this clonotype. The rearrangement joins TRBV7-6 to TRBJ1-3; possible D gene TRBD1, 5 bases. V was cut by 5 bases and J by 4 bases, with 15 bases left in between. CDR3 length: 15 amino acids. The germline V gene has CDR1 SGHVS and CDR2 FNYEAQ. CDR3 in DNA: TGTGCCAGCAGCCCTAAGGACACAAAAGGAAACACCATATATTTT. Translating it yields CASSPKDTKGNTIYF.

This clonotype was recorded at least ten times. The chain employs TRBV6-1 and TRBJ2-5; 10 bases line up with TRBD2. Trimming at V came to 2 bases and at J to 4 bases, leaving 10 bases not matched to a gene. This CDR3 contains 17 residues. The germline CDR1 and CDR2 sequences are MNHNS and SASEGT. The CDR3 here is CASSEFLAGVTGETQYF. The CDR3 bases are TGTGCCAGCAGTGAATTTCTAGCGGGAGTCACCGGAGAGACCCAGTACTTC.

This clonotype was observed many times. A read error may produce the germline difference seen at one junction end. This chain links TRBV11-2 with TRBJ2-2; tentatively, D is TRBD1 or TRBD2 (5 bases each). Germline CDR1 and CDR2: SGHAT and FQNNGV. The CDR3 contains 16 residues. CDR3 sequence reads: CASSPASSRTSGGLFF. The CDR3 DNA reads TGTGCCAGCAGCCCCGCTAGCTCGAGGACGAGTGGGGGGCTGTTTTTT.

In this sample, this clonotype turned up many times. This sequence joins TRBV6-1 and TRBJ1-4; D may be TRBD1 (5 bases). The germline V gene has CDR1 MNHNS and CDR2 SASEGT. This CDR3 spans 14 amino acids. V was trimmed by 6 bases and J by 6 bases, leaving 14 bases between them. This chain's CDR3 is CASSPGAGDEKLFF. In nucleotides, the CDR3 is TGTGCCAGCAGCCCCGGGGCGGGAGATGAAAAACTGTTTTTT.

This clonotype was counted a few times. The J gene is TRBJ2-7, the V gene TRBV5-6; D ambiguous. The germline V gene encodes CDR1 SGHDT and CDR2 YYEEEE. The CDR3 is made up of 16 amino acids. Trimming shortened V by 0 bases and J by 2 bases, and 15 bases separated the two germline ends. The CDR3 DNA reads TGTGCCAGCAGCTTGGGGCCTCTCGGACCCCCCTACGAGCAGTACTTC. Protein sequence: CASSLGPLGPPYEQYF.

This sequence joins TRBV2 and TRBJ1-2; D perhaps matches TRBD1 (5 bases). Trimming took 3 bases from V and 8 from J, leaving 16 bases between them. CDR3 length: 14 residues. Per the germline V gene, CDR1 is SNHLY and CDR2 is FYNNEI. The CDR3, as DNA: TGTGCCAGCAGTGATAGGAAGGGGAGGGGCGGCTACACCTTC. It yields the protein CASSDRKGRGGYTF.

The sample holds many counts of this clonotype. This chain uses TRBV5-1 with TRBJ2-7; unclear D gene. The germline V gene has CDR1 SGHRS and CDR2 YFSETQ. The CDR3 spans 13 residues. Trimming pared 2 bases from V and 3 bases from J, leaving 9 bases between. DNA of the CDR3: TGCGCCAGCAGCTTAAGGGAAAGCTACGAGCAGTACTTC. As protein: CASSLRESYEQYF.

This clonotype was seen only a few times. A much larger clone lies one base from this, so it may be a read error. The gene calls are TRBV11-2 and TRBJ2-7, with a weak D call TRBD2 (6 bases). CDR1 is SGHAT, CDR2 FQNNGV, per germline. CDR3 length equals 19 residues. Trimming pared 5 bases from V and 3 bases from J, leaving 29 bases between. This CDR3 is CASSPDRSAGRPFNYEQYF. The CDR3 nucleotides read TGTGCCAGCAGCCCAGACCGGTCGGCGGGAAGGCCCTTCAACTACGAGCAGTACTTC.

The V gene is TRBV6-5, the J gene TRBJ1-1; D call uncertain. Germline lookup yields CDR1 MNHEY and CDR2 SVGAGI. The CDR3 spans 15 residues. V lost 2 bases to trimming and J lost 3 bases, with 13 bases between them. The CDR3, as DNA: TGTGCCAGCAGTTACGATCCACAAAGGGACACTGAAGCTTTCTTT. Translated, it gives CASSYDPQRDTEAFF.

J is TRBJ1-1 and V is TRBV15; D unclear. CDR1 is LNHNV, CDR2 YYDKDF, per germline (reference sequence). V was trimmed by 1 base and J by 0 bases, leaving 6 bases between them. The length of the CDR3 is 14 residues. CDR3 nucleotides: TGTGCCACCAGCAGAGGTGGAATGAACACTGAAGCTTTCTTT. This encodes CATSRGGMNTEAFF.

This clonotype has ten or more counts. This chain uses TRBV11-2 with TRBJ1-5; TRBD1 is a possible D gene (6 bases). Between the trimmed V and J ends, which lost 6 bases and 3 bases, there was a span of 18 bases. Per germline, CDR1 SGHAT and CDR2 FQNNGV. CDR3 size: 16 residues. In DNA, the CDR3 is TGTGCCAGCAGACCTCTGTTACAGGGAGACAATCAGCCCCAGCATTTT. This sequence encodes CASRPLLQGDNQPQHF.

This clonotype showed up many times. The rearrangement joins TRBV27 to TRBJ1-2; 7 bases are a match to TRBD1. The CDR3 is made up of 12 amino acids. Germline V gene data show CDR1 as MNHEY and CDR2 as SMNVEV (reference sequence). Trimming took 7 bases from V and 2 from J; bases not matched to a gene: 1. CDR3 residues: CASMDRNYGYTF. The CDR3 DNA reads TGTGCCAGCATGGACAGGAACTATGGCTACACCTTC.

This clonotype occurred many times. This chain joins TRBV15 and TRBJ1-6; D is uncertain. CDR1 is LNHNV, CDR2 YYDKDF, per germline (reference sequence). Between the trimmed V and J ends, which lost 1 base and 10 bases, there was a span of 11 bases. The CDR3 length is 14 residues. CDR3 coding DNA: TGTGCCACCAGCAGAGGAGGTTCGGGGTCACCCCTCCACTTT. It encodes CATSRGGSGSPLHF.

V usage is TRBV20-1 and J usage is TRBJ1-5, with a weak D call TRBD1 (6 bases). The germline CDR1 and CDR2 sequences are DFQATT and SNEGSKA (reference sequence). V gave up 6 bases and J gave up 1 base, with 10 bases separating them. This CDR3 spans 13 amino acids. CDR3 sequence reads: CSAGQKSNQPQHF. The CDR3 coding sequence is TGCAGTGCAGGACAGAAGAGCAATCAGCCCCAGCATTTT.

This clonotype showed up many times. The chain is built from TRBV12-3 or TRBV12-4 and TRBJ2-7; D remains ambiguous. CDR3 length: 14 residues. V lost 0 bases to trimming and J lost 3 bases, with 9 bases between them. CDR3: CASSLAGSLYEQYF. The CDR3 DNA is TGTGCCAGCAGTTTAGCTGGCAGCCTCTACGAGCAGTACTTC.

This clonotype was seen at least ten times. V is TRBV6-5 and J is TRBJ2-7; D unclear. The CDR3 is 15 amino acids. Germline-derived CDR1 and CDR2 are MNHEY and SVGAGI. V lost 0 bases and J lost 3, with 12 bases in between. The CDR3 DNA follows: TGTGCCAGCAGTTACTCAGGTCTAGATGGCTACGAGCAGTACTTC. Its translation is CASSYSGLDGYEQYF.